Presented here are 29 T cell receptor beta chains from one specimen sequenced in a study of T cell changes during pregnancy in multiple sclerosis. The repertoire was sequenced with immunoSEQ multiplex PCR; TCRdb's copy has only in-frame clones and lacks some. The table records approximately 28,000 clones, 89% of them present only once. Source: CD8+ T cells from peripheral blood mononuclear cells, taken in the second trimester of pregnancy. These receptors were obtained from a female donor with multiple sclerosis, enrolled in a pregnancy study.

The chain recombines TRBV7-6 with TRBJ2-1; 8 positions match TRBD2. The CDR3 runs to 16 residues. V dropped 4 bases and J dropped 4; count of bases not matched to a gene: 9. Germline V gene data show CDR1 as SGHVS and CDR2 as FNYEAQ. The CDR3 reads CASSYAPGGVYNEQFF. The CDR3 coding sequence is TGTGCCAGCAGCTACGCTCCCGGGGGGGTATACAATGAGCAGTTCTTC.

This clone was counted many times. The chain uses TRBV28 and TRBJ2-7; TRBD2 matches at 13 bases. Germline V gives CDR1 MDHEN, CDR2 SYDVKM. V was clipped by 7 bases and J by 3 bases; unmatched bases: 15. The CDR3 is 18 residues long. This chain's CDR3 is CASTLGTSGNFVFYEQYF. For the CDR3, the DNA is TGTGCCAGCACCCTAGGGACTAGCGGGAACTTCGTCTTCTACGAGCAGTACTTC. The full variable domain, rest sourced from reference TRBV28 and TRBJ2-7, is DVKVTQSSRYLVKRTGEKVFLECVQDMDHENMFWYRQDPGLGLRLIYFSYDVKMKEKGDIPEGYSVSREKKERFSLILESASTNQTSMYLCASTLGTSGNFVFYEQYFGPGTRLTVT.

The chain combines TRBV27 with TRBJ2-2; D is ambiguous. Trimming stripped 3 bases from V and 4 bases from J, with 21 bases between. Germline values: CDR1 MNHEY, CDR2 SMNVEV (reference sequence). CDR3 length: 18 residues. CDR3 DNA sequence: TGTGCCAGCAGTTTGTTACAACGACTCCGCCAAGGCACCGGGGAGCTGTTTTTT. As protein: CASSLLQRLRQGTGELFF.

This clone has only one observation. This chain uses TRBV11-1 with TRBJ2-5; 7 bases are a match to TRBD2. Looked up from germline, CDR1 is SGHAT and CDR2 is FQDESV (reference sequence). This CDR3 comprises 18 residues. Trimming at V came to 1 base and at J to 0 bases, leaving 11 bases not matched to a gene. CDR3 protein: CASSLGLAENPYQETQYF. DNA of the CDR3: TGTGCCAGCAGCTTAGGGCTAGCGGAAAACCCGTACCAAGAGACCCAGTACTTC. Filled out from reference TRBV11-1 and TRBJ2-5, the complete variable domain reads EAEVAQSPRYKITEKSQAVAFWCDPISGHATLYWYRQILGQGPELLVQFQDESVVDDSQLPKDRFSAERLKGVDSTLKIQPAELGDSAMYLCASSLGLAENPYQETQYFGPGTRLLVL.

The chain links TRBV7-6 to TRBJ2-2; TRBD1 matches 8 bases. Trimming took 5 bases from V and 6 from J; bases not matched to a gene: 8. From germline, CDR1 is SGHVS and CDR2 FNYEAQ. CDR3 length equals 15 residues. The CDR3 loop reads CASSPETQGAGELFF. CDR3 sequence (DNA): TGTGCCAGCAGCCCGGAGACACAGGGGGCCGGGGAGCTGTTTTTT.

The J gene is TRBJ2-7, the V gene TRBV2, with TRBD2 matching over 7 bases. CDR3 size: 15 residues. CDR1 and CDR2 (germline): SNHLY, FYNNEI. The V gene end was trimmed by 4 bases and the J gene end by 4 bases; junction bases not matched to a gene: 10. Written as DNA, the CDR3 is TGTGCCAGCAGTGCCCCCGGGGGGTTAAGGTACGAGCAGTACTTC. This encodes CASSAPGGLRYEQYF.

The chain recombines TRBV11-2 with TRBJ2-4; D perhaps matches TRBD2 (6 bases). The CDR3 contains 13 residues. The germline V gene encodes CDR1 SGHAT and CDR2 FQNNGV. Trimming pared 4 bases from V and 8 bases from J, leaving 12 bases between. In DNA, the CDR3 is TGTGCCAGCAGCTCCCGCAGGGAGGACATTCAGTACTTC. Its translation: CASSSRREDIQYF.

The chain has TRBV27 and TRBJ2-7; 10 bases fit TRBD2. With 3 bases clipped from V and 4 bases from J, the junction kept 6 bases outside the gene matches. Looked up from germline, CDR1 is MNHEY and CDR2 is SMNVEV (reference sequence). This CDR3 has 15 residues. The CDR3 is CASSFRLAGFYEQYF. The DNA for the CDR3 is TGTGCCAGCAGTTTTAGACTAGCGGGTTTTTACGAGCAGTACTTC.

The chain has TRBV4-3 and TRBJ2-3, with TRBD2 matching over 7 bases. Germline loops: CDR1 LGHNA, CDR2 YSLEER. The CDR3 runs to 13 residues. The junction had 7 bases not matched to a gene; V was cut back by 10 bases and J by 3 bases. CDR3 sequence: CAIRGVVTDTQYF. CDR3 DNA sequence: TGCGCCATCCGGGGGGTGGTGACAGATACGCAGTATTTT.

The rearrangement joins TRBV29-1 to TRBJ2-5; D is perhaps TRBD1 (5 bases). Germline assignment: CDR1 SQVTM and CDR2 ANQGSEA. The CDR3 length is 11 residues. Trimming shortened V by 6 bases and J by 1 base, and 6 bases separated the two germline ends. The CDR3 here is CSVDSQETQYF. Here the CDR3 DNA reads TGCAGCGTAGACAGCCAAGAGACCCAGTACTTC.

V usage is TRBV10-3 and J usage is TRBJ2-3, with 12 bases aligning to TRBD1. V was pared by 5 bases and J by 3 bases, with 6 bases of the junction left unmatched. In germline, CDR1 is ENHRY, CDR2 SYGVKD. The CDR3 sequence is 16 residues long. The CDR3 coding sequence is TGTGCCATCAGTCGGTGGGACAGGGGGCAAACAGATACGCAGTATTTT. This translates into CAISRWDRGQTDTQYF.

This chain connects TRBV10-1 to TRBJ2-5; the match to TRBD2 covers 9 bases. The CDR3 covers 21 residues. Trimming took 0 bases from V and 0 from J; bases not matched to a gene: 17. The germline CDR1 and CDR2 sequences are WNHNN and SYGVQD (reference sequence). For the CDR3, the DNA is TGCGCCAGCAGTGAGTCGATCGGTAGCGGGAGTTCGAGTTCTTACCAAGAGACCCAGTACTTC. Its translation: CASSESIGSGSSSSYQETQYF.

V and J are TRBV27 and TRBJ2-7; 8 nucleotides agree with TRBD1. V shed 8 bases and J 1 base; nucleotides not matched to a gene: 7. Germline V CDR1 and CDR2: MNHEY, SMNVEV (reference sequence). The CDR3 is made up of 14 amino acids. CDR3 DNA: TGTGCCAGCGGAGAACGGGACAGGTCCTACGAGCAGTACTTC. Protein product: CASGERDRSYEQYF.

This rearrangement joins TRBV7-9 to TRBJ2-7; possibly TRBD2 for D (6 bases). Trimming cost V 8 bases and J 6 bases, with 17 bases left between them. The CDR3 is made up of 13 amino acids. Germline V CDR1 and CDR2: SEHNR, FQNEAQ (reference sequence). The CDR3 protein is CASWAGGSREQYF. Here the CDR3 DNA reads TGTGCCAGCTGGGCCGGGGGTTCTCGCGAGCAGTACTTC.

The V gene is TRBV9, the J gene TRBJ2-1; 9 bases are a match to TRBD2. V lost 3 bases, J lost 8 bases, and 6 bases stayed unmatched. In germline, CDR1 is SGDLS, CDR2 YYNGEE. The CDR3 loop spans 14 amino acids. The CDR3 DNA is TGTGCCAGCAGCGGGGGGACTAGCTTAGATGAGCAGTTCTTC. It translates to CASSGGTSLDEQFF.

The gene calls are TRBV7-9 and TRBJ2-7, with D tentatively TRBD2 (5 bases). The CDR3 is 14 residues long. Between the trimmed V and J ends, which lost 8 bases and 1 base, there was a span of 15 bases. From germline, CDR1 is SEHNR and CDR2 FQNEAQ (reference sequence). CDR3 bases: TGTGCCAGCGAACTTGAGGGCGGGTCCTACGAGCAGTACTTC. This codes for CASELEGGSYEQYF.

V gene TRBV6-5 combines with J gene TRBJ2-5, with a tentative D call TRBD1 (5 bases). The germline CDR1 and CDR2 sequences are MNHEY and SVGAGI. The CDR3 consists of 14 residues. V was shortened by 6 bases and J by 4 bases, with 15 bases between the two germline ends. The CDR3, as DNA: TGTGCCAGCAGAAAAGGAAAGGGGTCAGAGACCCAGTACTTC. This gives the protein CASRKGKGSETQYF.

This clone was recorded only once. The chain links TRBV2 to TRBJ2-7; 9 nucleotides align to TRBD1. V shed 3 bases, J shed 2 bases, and the junction held 2 bases outside the gene matches. The V gene's germline CDR1 is SNHLY and CDR2 FYNNEI. This CDR3 region has 14 residues. This CDR3 is CASSDGDRAYEQYF. Here the CDR3 DNA reads TGTGCCAGCAGTGACGGGGACAGGGCCTACGAGCAGTACTTC.

V gene TRBV7-9 combines with J gene TRBJ2-3, with D tentatively TRBD2 (6 bases). Trimming left V 5 bases short and J 0 bases short, with 15 bases between. This CDR3 spans 16 amino acids. Germline V gives CDR1 SEHNR, CDR2 FQNEAQ (reference sequence). The CDR3: CASSTPLAPSTDTQYF. Written as DNA, the CDR3 is TGTGCCAGCAGCACCCCCCTAGCGCCCAGCACAGATACGCAGTATTTT.

This clone has only a few counts. This rearrangement joins TRBV2 to TRBJ2-5; tentatively, D is TRBD2 (5 bases). V was cut by 5 bases and J by 5 bases, with 15 bases left in between. CDR1 is SNHLY and CDR2 is FYNNEI in the germline V gene. The CDR3 totals 14 residues. The CDR3 protein is CASSLFGGEETQYF. Written as DNA, the CDR3 is TGTGCCAGCAGTTTATTTGGTGGGGAGGAGACCCAGTACTTC.

The rearrangement joins TRBV4-3 to TRBJ2-3; 11 nucleotides line up with TRBD2. CDR1 LGHNA and CDR2 YSLEER come from the germline V gene. J was trimmed by 0 bases and V by 0 bases; bases with no gene match: 5. CDR3 size: 18 residues. CDR3 sequence: CASSQDGTSGASTDTQYF. The DNA of the CDR3 is TGCGCCAGCAGCCAAGACGGGACTAGCGGTGCTAGCACAGATACGCAGTATTTT.

V and J are TRBV5-4 and TRBJ2-3; 12 nucleotides align to TRBD2. The CDR3 has 15 amino acids. Germline CDR1 reads SGHNT; CDR2 reads YYREEE (reference sequence). The V gene end was trimmed by 4 bases and the J gene end by 4 bases; junction bases not matched to a gene: 4. This CDR3 is CASSRLAGDPDTQYF. CDR3 DNA sequence: TGTGCCAGCAGCCGACTAGCGGGAGACCCAGATACGCAGTATTTT.

The CDR3 region has the DNA TGTGCCAGCAGTTTCGGTACTGAAGCTTTCTTT. Its protein product is CASSFGTEAFF. The chain is built from TRBV6-5 and TRBJ1-1; D is unresolved. CDR3 length: 11 amino acids. Germline CDR1 is MNHEY and CDR2 is SVGAGI. Trimming shortened V by 4 bases and J by 5 bases, and 5 bases separated the two germline ends.

V gene TRBV27 combines with J gene TRBJ2-1, with TRBD2 identical over 10 bases. V shed 4 bases and J 8 bases; nucleotides not matched to a gene: 11. The germline V gene has CDR1 MNHEY and CDR2 SMNVEV (reference sequence). CDR3 length equals 16 residues. CDR3 in DNA: TGTGCCAGCAGTTCGTACCTAGCGGGAGTTTTTGATGAGCAGTTCTTC. This encodes CASSSYLAGVFDEQFF.

The V call is TRBV29-1, the J call TRBJ1-2; 9 nucleotides match TRBD1. Germline-derived CDR1 and CDR2 are SQVTM and ANQGSEA. This CDR3 has 14 amino acids. V gave up 1 base and J gave up 3 bases; unmatched junction bases: 3. The CDR3, as DNA: TGCAGCGTTGAAGTCACAGGGGGCTACTATGGCTACACCTTC. It is translated as CSVEVTGGYYGYTF.

The CDR3 loop reads CATSRDRGRGNEKLFF. The CDR3 DNA follows: TGTGCCACCAGCAGAGACCGAGGCAGGGGGAATGAAAAACTGTTTTTT. The chain carries TRBV15 and TRBJ1-4; 7 bases agree with TRBD1. This CDR3 has 16 amino acids. The J segment lost 5 bases and the V segment lost 0 bases, leaving 6 bases of the junction unmatched. CDR1 LNHNV and CDR2 YYDKDF come from the germline V gene (reference sequence).

The rearrangement joins TRBV29-1 to TRBJ2-5, with D possibly matching TRBD1 (5 bases). This CDR3 is 14 amino acids long. Germline CDR1 reads SQVTM; CDR2 reads ANQGSEA. Trimming took off 6 bases at V and 5 bases at J, with 19 bases between the two ends. The CDR3 nucleotides are TGCAGCGTAGGGGCGACCCCCAACGGGGAGACCCAGTACTTC. Translated, it gives CSVGATPNGETQYF.

The chain couples TRBV5-6 to TRBJ2-7; possible D gene TRBD1, 6 bases. The CDR3 spans 14 residues. V lost 3 bases and J lost 5, with 15 bases in between. The germline gives CDR1 SGHDT, CDR2 YYEEEE. The CDR3 DNA sequence: TGTGCCAGCAGCTGGGCGACAGGTCTCCACGAGCAGTACTTC. As protein: CASSWATGLHEQYF.

The rearrangement links TRBV19 to TRBJ2-2, with 12 bases identical to TRBD2. The trim removed 5 bases at V and 7 bases at J, leaving 8 bases unmatched. CDR3 length: 16 amino acids. Germline V gene sequence: CDR1 LNHDA, CDR2 SQIVND (reference sequence). CDR3: CASSARLAGAIGELFF. CDR3 nucleotide sequence: TGTGCCAGTAGTGCCAGACTAGCGGGAGCTATCGGGGAGCTGTTTTTT.